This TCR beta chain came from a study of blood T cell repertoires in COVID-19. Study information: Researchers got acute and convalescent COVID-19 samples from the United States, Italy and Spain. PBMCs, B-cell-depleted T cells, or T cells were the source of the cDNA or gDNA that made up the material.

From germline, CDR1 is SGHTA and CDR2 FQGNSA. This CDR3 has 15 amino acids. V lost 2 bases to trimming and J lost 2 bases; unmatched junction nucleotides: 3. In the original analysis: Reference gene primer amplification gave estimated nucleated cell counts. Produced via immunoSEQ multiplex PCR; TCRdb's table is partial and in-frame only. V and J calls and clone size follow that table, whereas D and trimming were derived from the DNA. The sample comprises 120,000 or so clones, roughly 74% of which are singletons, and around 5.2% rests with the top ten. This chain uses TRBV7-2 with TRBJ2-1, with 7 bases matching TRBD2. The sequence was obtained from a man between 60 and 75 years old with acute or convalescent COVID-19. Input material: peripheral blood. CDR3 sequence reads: CASSLSGLPYNEQFF. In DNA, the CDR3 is TGTGCCAGCAGCTTATCGGGACTACCCTACAATGAGCAGTTCTTC.